The T cell receptor beta chain described here comes from a study of identifying expanded T cells in peripheral blood. Notes on the study in general: Variance in clone template counts between approximately two-week samples significantly increased with total template count across all healthy donors.

Measured with immunoSEQ multiplex PCR; TCRdb has only the in-frame clones, and not every one. The sample includes around 91,000 clones, 70% to 90% of them seen just once. No infections or other immune events were documented during collection. Comments on this clone: Its antigen is currently unknown.

Trimming shortened V by 0 bases and J by 4 bases, and 9 bases separated the two germline ends. CDR3 size: 14 residues. Germline CDR1 and CDR2: SGHDN and FVKESK. This receptor was identified in a person aged 18 to 70 in good health. This chain links TRBV14 with TRBJ1-1; D unclear. Sequencing was carried out using blood. This CDR3 reads CASSQDGVGTEAFF. The CDR3 nucleotides read TGTGCCAGCAGCCAAGATGGGGTGGGCACTGAAGCTTTCTTT.